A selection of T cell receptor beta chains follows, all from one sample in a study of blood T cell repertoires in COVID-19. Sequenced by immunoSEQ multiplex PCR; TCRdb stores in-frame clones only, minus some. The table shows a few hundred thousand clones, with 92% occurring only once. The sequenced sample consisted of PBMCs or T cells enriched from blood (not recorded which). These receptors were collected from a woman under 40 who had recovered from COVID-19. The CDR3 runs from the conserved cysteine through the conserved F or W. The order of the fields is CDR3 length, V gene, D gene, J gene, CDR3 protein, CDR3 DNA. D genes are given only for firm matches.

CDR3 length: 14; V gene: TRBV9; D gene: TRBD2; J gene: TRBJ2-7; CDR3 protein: CASSAGGPSYEQYF; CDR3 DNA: TGTGCCAGCAGCGCGGGGGGGCCGTCGTACGAGCAGTACTTC
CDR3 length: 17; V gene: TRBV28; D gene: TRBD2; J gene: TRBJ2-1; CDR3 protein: CASSTPFGGASYNEQFF; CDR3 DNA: TGTGCCAGCAGTACTCCCTTCGGGGGGGCGTCCTACAATGAGCAGTTCTTC
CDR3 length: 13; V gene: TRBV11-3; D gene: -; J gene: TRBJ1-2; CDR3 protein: CASSLATDYGYTF; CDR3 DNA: TGTGCCAGCAGCTTAGCGACAGACTATGGCTACACCTTC
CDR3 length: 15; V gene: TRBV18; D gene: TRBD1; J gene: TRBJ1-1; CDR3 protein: CASSPGSGGGTEAFF; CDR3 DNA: TGTGCCAGCTCACCTGGCTCAGGGGGCGGCACTGAAGCTTTCTTT
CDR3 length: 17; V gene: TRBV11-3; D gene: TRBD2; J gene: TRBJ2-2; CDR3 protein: CASSPSLAGTGTGELFF; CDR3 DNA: TGTGCCAGCAGCCCGTCACTAGCGGGGACCGGCACCGGGGAGCTGTTTTTT
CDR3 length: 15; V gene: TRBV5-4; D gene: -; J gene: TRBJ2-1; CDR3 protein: CASSLGIHSLPEQFF; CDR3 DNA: TGTGCCAGCAGCTTGGGCATCCACTCCCTTCCTGAGCAGTTCTTC
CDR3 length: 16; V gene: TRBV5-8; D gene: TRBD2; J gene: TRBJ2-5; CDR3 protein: CASSLGLAGAGETQYF; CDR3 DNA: TGTGCCAGCAGCTTGGGGCTAGCGGGGGCTGGAGAGACCCAGTACTTC
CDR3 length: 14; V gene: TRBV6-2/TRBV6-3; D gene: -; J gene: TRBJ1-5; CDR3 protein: CASSVWGRNQPQHF; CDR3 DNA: TGTGCCAGCAGCGTATGGGGGCGCAATCAGCCCCAGCATTTT
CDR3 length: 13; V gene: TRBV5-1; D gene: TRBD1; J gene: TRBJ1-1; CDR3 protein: CASMTGDNTEAFF; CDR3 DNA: TGCGCCAGCATGACAGGGGATAACACTGAAGCTTTCTTT
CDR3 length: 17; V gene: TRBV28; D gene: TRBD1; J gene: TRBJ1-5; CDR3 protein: CASSLLVGGGGNQPQHF; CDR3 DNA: TGTGCCAGCAGTTTATTGGTAGGGGGCGGGGGCAATCAGCCCCAGCATTTT
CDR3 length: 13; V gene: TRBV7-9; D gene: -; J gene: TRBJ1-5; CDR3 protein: CASSSFLGQPQHF; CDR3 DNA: TGTGCCAGCAGCTCCTTTCTCGGTCAGCCCCAGCATTTT
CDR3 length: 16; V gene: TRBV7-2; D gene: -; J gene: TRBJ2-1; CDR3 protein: CASSPPFGSSYNEQFF; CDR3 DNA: TGTGCCAGCAGCCCCCCTTTCGGGAGCTCCTACAATGAGCAGTTCTTC
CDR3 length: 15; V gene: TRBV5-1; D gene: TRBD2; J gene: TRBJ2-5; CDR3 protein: CASSLGAGHQETQYF; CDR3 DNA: TGCGCCAGCAGCTTAGGAGCGGGACACCAAGAGACCCAGTACTTC
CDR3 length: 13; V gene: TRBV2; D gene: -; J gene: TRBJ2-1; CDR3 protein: CASSDRPGVQQFF; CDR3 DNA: TGTGCCAGCAGTGACCGCCCGGGAGTCCAGCAGTTCTTC
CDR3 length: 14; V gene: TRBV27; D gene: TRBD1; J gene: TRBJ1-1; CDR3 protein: CASRGIGTAPEAFF; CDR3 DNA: TGTGCCAGCAGGGGAATTGGGACAGCACCTGAAGCTTTCTTT
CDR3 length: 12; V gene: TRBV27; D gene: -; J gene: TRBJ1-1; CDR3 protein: CASSSGGTEAFF; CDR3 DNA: TGTGCCAGCAGTTCGGGGGGGACTGAAGCTTTCTTT
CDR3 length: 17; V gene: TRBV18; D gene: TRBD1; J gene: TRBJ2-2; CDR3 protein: CASSPLWDRGTTGELFF; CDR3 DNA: TGTGCCAGCTCACCACTGTGGGACAGGGGGACCACCGGGGAGCTGTTTTTT
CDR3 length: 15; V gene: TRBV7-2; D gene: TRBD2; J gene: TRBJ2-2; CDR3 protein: CASSLSGGGTGELFF; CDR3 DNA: TGTGCCAGCAGCCTTAGCGGGGGGGGCACCGGGGAGCTGTTTTTT
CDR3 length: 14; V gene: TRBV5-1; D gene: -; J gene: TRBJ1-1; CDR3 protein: CASSVTAVNAEAFF; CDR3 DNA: TGCGCCAGCAGCGTGACAGCTGTTAACGCTGAAGCTTTCTTT
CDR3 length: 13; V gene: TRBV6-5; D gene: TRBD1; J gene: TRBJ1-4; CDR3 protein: CASSGTANEKLFF; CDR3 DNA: TGTGCCAGCAGCGGGACAGCTAATGAAAAACTGTTTTTT
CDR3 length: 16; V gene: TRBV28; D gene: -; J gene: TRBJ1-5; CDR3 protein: CASRPTYRVGNQPQHF; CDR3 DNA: TGTGCCAGCAGACCCACCTACAGGGTTGGCAATCAGCCCCAGCATTTT
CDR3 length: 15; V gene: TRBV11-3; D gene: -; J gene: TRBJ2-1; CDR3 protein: CASSLGRGGRNEQFF; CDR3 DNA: TGTGCCAGCAGTTTAGGGAGGGGGGGGCGGAATGAGCAGTTCTTC